This T cell receptor beta chain was sequenced for a study of blood T cell repertoires in COVID-19. Study summary: Spain, Italy and the United States supplied samples that represented acute and convalescent COVID-19. Sources were T cells, B-cell-depleted T cells, or PBMCs; the material itself was cDNA or gDNA.

With 0 bases removed from V and 4 bases from J, the gap between germline ends came to 10 bases. The CDR3 has 15 amino acids. The V gene's germline CDR1 is LGHDT and CDR2 YNNKEL (reference sequence). Enrolled during active infection, Seattle patients were then followed longitudinally. TCRdb's table, derived via immunoSEQ multiplex PCR, lists solely in-frame clones and lacks some. Found here are some 190,000 clones, about 84% of them singletons; the top ten hold around a sixth. This rearrangement joins TRBV3-1 (or the pseudogene TRBV3-2) to TRBJ2-1; D uncertain. The sequenced material came from peripheral blood. The receptor comes from a person aged 70 to 85 with COVID-19, enrolled during active disease. CDR3 loop: CASSQDAADYNEQFF. CDR3 in DNA: TGTGCCAGCAGCCAAGATGCGGCGGATTACAATGAGCAGTTCTTC.